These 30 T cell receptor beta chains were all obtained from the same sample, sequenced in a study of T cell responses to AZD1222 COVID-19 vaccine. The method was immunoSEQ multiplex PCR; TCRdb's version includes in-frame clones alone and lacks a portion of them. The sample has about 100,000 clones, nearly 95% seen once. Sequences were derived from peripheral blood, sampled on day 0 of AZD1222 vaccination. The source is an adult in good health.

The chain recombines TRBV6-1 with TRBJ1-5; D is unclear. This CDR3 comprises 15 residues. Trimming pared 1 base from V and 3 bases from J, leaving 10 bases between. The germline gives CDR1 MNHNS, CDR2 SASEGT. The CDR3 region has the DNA TGTGCCAGCAGTGAAGACACCCATGACAATCAGCCCCAGCATTTT. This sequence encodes CASSEDTHDNQPQHF.

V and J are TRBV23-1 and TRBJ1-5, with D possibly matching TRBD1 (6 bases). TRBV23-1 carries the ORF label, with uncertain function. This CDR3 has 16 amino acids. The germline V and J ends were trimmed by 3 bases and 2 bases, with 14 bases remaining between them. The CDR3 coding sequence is TGCGCCAGCAGTCATTGGGACAAAAAAGGCAATCAGCCCCAGCATTTT. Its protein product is CASSHWDKKGNQPQHF.

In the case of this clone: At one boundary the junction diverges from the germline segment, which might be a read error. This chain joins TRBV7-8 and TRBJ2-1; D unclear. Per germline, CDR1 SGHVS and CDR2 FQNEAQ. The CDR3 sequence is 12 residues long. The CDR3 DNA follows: TGTGCCAGCAGCCTTCAATTGTCAGAGCCCCTCTTC. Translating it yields CASSLQLSEPLF.

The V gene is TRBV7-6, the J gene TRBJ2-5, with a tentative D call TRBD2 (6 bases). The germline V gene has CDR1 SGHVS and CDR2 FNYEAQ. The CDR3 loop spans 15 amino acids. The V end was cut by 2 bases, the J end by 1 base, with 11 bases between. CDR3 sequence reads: CASSLQVGGQETQYF. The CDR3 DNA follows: TGTGCCAGCAGCTTACAGGTCGGGGGCCAAGAGACCCAGTACTTC.

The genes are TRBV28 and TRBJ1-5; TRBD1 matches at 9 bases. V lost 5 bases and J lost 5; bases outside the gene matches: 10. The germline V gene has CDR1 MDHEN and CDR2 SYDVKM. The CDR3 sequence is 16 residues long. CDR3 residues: CASSTLRDREDQPQHF. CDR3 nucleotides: TGTGCCAGCAGTACCCTCCGGGACAGGGAGGATCAGCCCCAGCATTTT.

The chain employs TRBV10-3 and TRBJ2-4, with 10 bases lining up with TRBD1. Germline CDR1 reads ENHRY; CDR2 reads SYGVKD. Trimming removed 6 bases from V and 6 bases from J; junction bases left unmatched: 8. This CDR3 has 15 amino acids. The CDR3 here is CAISHGQGVGNIQYF. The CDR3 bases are TGTGCCATCAGCCATGGACAGGGGGTGGGAAACATTCAGTACTTC.

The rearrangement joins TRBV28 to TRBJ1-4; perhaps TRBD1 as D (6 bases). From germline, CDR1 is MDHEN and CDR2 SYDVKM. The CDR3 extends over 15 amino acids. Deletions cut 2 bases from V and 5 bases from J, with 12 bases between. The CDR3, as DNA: TGTGCCAGCAGTTTACCAGGGGATGGAAATGAAAAACTGTTTTTT. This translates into CASSLPGDGNEKLFF.

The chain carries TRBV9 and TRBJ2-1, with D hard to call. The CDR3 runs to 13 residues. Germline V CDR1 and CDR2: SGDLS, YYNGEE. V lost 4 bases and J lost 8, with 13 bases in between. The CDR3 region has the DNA TGTGCCAGCAGCTTCAGTAGTGGGGATGAGCAGTTCTTC. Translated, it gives CASSFSSGDEQFF.

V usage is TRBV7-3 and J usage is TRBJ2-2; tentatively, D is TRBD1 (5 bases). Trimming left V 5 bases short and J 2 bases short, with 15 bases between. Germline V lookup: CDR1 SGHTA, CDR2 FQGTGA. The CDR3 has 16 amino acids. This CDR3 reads CASSDAPRTNTGELFF. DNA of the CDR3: TGTGCCAGCAGCGACGCTCCGCGGACAAACACCGGGGAGCTGTTTTTT.

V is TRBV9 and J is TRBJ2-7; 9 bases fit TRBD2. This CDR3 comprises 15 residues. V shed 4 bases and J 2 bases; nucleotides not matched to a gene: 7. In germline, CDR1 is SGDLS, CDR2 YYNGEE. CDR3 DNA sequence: TGTGCCAGCAGCACCAGTAGCGGGGGCCCCTACGAGCAGTACTTC. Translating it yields CASSTSSGGPYEQYF.

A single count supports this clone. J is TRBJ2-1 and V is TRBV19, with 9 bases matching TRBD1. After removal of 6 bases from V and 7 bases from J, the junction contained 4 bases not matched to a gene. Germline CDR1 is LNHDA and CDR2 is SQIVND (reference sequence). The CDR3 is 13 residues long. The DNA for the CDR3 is TGTGCCAGTAGGGGGACAGGGACGAATGAGCAGTTCTTC. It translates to CASRGTGTNEQFF.

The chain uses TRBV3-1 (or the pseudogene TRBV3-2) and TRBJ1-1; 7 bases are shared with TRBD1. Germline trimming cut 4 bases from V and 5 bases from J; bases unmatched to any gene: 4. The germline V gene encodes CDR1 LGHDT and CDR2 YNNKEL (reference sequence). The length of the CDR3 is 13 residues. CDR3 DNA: TGTGCCAGCAGCCGACAGGGTGAGACTGAAGCTTTCTTT. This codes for CASSRQGETEAFF.

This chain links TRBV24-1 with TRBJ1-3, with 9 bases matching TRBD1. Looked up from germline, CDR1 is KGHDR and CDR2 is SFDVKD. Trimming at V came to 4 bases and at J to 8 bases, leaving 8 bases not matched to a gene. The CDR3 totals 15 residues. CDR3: CATSDPGTGSDTIYF. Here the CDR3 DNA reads TGTGCCACCAGTGACCCCGGGACAGGGAGTGACACCATATATTTT.

The CDR3 spells CASSYGRAKNIQYF. CDR3 nucleotide sequence: TGTGCCAGCAGTTACGGCCGAGCCAAAAACATTCAGTACTTC. The J gene is TRBJ2-4, the V gene TRBV6-2 or TRBV6-3; D remains ambiguous. Germline V CDR1 and CDR2: MNHEY, SVGEGT. Trimming took off 2 bases at V and 0 bases at J, with 5 bases between the two ends. The CDR3 covers 14 residues.

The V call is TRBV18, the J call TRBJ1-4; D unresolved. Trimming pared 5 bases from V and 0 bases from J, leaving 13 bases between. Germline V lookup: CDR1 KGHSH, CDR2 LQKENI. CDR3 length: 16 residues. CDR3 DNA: TGTGCCAGCTCAGCCTCCCCTTTTGCAACTAATGAAAAACTGTTTTTT. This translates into CASSASPFATNEKLFF.

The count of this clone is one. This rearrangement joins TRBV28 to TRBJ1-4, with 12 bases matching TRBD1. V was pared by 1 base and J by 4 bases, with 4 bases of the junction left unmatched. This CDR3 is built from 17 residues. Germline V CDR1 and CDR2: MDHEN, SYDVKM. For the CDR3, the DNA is TGTGCCAGCAGTTTATTGGGACAGGGGGCCCTTAATGAAAAACTGTTTTTT. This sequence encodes CASSLLGQGALNEKLFF.

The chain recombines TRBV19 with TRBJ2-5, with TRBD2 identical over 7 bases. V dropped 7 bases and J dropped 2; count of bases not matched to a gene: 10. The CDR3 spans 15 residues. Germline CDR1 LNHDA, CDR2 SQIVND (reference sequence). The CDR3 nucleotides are TGTGCCAGTACCCCGAGGAGCGGGAATCAAGAGACCCAGTACTTC. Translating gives CASTPRSGNQETQYF.

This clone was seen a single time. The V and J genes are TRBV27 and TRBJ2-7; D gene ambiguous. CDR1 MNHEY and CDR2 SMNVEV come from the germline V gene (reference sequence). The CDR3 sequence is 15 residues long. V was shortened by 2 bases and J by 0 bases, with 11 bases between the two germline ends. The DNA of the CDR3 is TGTGCCAGCAGTTTAAAGGTGGCCGGCTCCTACGAGCAGTACTTC. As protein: CASSLKVAGSYEQYF.

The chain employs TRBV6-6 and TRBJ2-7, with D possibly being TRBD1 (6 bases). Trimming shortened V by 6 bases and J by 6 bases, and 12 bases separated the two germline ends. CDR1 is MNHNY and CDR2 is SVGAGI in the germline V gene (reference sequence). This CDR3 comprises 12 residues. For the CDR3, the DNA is TGTGCCAGCAGCCGTGAAGGGGGCGAGCAGTACTTC. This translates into CASSREGGEQYF.

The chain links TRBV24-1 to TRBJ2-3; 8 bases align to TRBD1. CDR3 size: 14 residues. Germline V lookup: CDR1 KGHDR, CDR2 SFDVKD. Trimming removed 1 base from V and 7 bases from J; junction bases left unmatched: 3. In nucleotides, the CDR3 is TGTGCCACCAGTGATTTACCAGGGGGCAATACGCAGTATTTT. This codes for CATSDLPGGNTQYF.

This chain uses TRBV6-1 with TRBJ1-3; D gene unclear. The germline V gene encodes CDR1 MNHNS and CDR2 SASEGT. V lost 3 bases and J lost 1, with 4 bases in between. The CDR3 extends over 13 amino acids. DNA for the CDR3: TGTGCCAGCAGTGACAGGTCTGGAAACACCATATATTTT. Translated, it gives CASSDRSGNTIYF.

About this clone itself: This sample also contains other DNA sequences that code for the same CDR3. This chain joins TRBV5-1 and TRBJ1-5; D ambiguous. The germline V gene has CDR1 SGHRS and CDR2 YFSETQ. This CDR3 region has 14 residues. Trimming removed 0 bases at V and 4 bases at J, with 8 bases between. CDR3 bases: TGCGCCAGCAGCTTGGCGGGCAGTAATCAGCCCCAGCATTTT. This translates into CASSLAGSNQPQHF.

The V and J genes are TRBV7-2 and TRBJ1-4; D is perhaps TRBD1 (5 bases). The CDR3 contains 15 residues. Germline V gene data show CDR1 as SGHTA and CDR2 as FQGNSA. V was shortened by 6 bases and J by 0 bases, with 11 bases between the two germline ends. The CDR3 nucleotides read TGTGCCAGCAGTTTCGGACACACAACTAATGAAAAACTGTTTTTT. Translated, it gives CASSFGHTTNEKLFF.

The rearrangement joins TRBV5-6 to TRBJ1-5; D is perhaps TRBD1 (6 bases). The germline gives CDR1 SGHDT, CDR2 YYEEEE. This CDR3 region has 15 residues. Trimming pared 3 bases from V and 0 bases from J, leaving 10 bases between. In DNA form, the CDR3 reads TGTGCCAGCAGCTCGGACAGTCATAGCAATCAGCCCCAGCATTTT. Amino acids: CASSSDSHSNQPQHF.

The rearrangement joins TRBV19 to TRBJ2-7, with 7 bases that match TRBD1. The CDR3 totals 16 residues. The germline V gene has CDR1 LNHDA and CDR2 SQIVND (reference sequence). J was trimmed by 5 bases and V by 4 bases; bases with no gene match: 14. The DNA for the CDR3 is TGTGCCAGTAGTACCGATCGGGACAGTCGGCGGAACGAGCAGTACTTC. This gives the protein CASSTDRDSRRNEQYF.

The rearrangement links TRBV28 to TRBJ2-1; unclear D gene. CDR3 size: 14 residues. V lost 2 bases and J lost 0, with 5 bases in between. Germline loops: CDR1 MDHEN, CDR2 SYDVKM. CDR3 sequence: CASSLESSYNEQFF. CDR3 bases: TGTGCCAGCAGTTTAGAGAGCTCCTACAATGAGCAGTTCTTC.

In DNA form, the CDR3 reads TGTGCCAGCAGCCCCTACCGTCTTCATTTAGAGCAGTACTTC. The encoded protein is CASSPYRLHLEQYF. This sequence joins TRBV7-8 and TRBJ2-7; no reliable D call. The germline gives CDR1 SGHVS, CDR2 FQNEAQ. V was clipped by 5 bases and J by 7 bases, with 18 bases between them. The CDR3 runs to 14 residues.

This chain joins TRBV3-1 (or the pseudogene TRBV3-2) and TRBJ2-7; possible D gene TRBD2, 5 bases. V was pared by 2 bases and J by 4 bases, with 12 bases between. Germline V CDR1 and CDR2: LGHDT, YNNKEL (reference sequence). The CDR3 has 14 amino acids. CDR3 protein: CASSQRGQLYEQYF. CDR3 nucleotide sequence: TGTGCCAGCAGCCAAAGAGGGCAGCTATACGAGCAGTACTTC.

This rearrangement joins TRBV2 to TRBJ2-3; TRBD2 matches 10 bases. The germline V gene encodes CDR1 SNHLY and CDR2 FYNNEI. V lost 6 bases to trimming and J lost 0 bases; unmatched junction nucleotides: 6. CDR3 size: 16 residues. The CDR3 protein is CASRSPSGSSTDTQYF. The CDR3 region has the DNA TGTGCCAGCAGATCCCCTAGCGGGAGTAGCACAGATACGCAGTATTTT.

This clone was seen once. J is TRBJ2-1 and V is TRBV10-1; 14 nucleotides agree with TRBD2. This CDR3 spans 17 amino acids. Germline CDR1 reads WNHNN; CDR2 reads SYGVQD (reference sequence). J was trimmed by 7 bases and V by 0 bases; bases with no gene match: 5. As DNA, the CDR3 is TGCGCCAGCAGTGAGTCGGTGACTAGCGGGAGGGATAATGAGCAGTTCTTC. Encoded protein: CASSESVTSGRDNEQFF.